Described below is a single TCR beta chain sequence and its context. Its antigen is still unknown. This specimen comes from a study of cytomegalovirus exposure and HLA in healthy donors. The overall study: As released early, the data held roughly 85 million unique TCRs from HLA-typed donors.

From germline, CDR1 is SNHLY and CDR2 FYNNEI. The CDR3 spans 13 residues. The V and J ends lost 3 bases and 7 bases respectively, with 9 bases between them. The PCR was carried out with 60 Vbeta primers and 13 Jbeta primers. TCRdb keeps only in-frame clones here, not all; method: immunoSEQ multiplex PCR. The data contain 130,000 or so clones, roughly 75% of them singletons. As for the donors, each was a healthy bone marrow donor. General study results and limits: CMV serostatus stood as the only immune exposure information on hand.

Sequenced: PBMCs. The rearrangement uses TRBV2 and TRBJ1-4, with a weak D call TRBD1 (6 bases). The source of this sequence is a man aged 35-49 years in good health and CMV-seronegative. The chain's CDR3 is CASSDRGREKLFF. The CDR3 region has the DNA TGTGCCAGCAGTGACAGGGGTCGTGAAAAACTGTTTTTT.